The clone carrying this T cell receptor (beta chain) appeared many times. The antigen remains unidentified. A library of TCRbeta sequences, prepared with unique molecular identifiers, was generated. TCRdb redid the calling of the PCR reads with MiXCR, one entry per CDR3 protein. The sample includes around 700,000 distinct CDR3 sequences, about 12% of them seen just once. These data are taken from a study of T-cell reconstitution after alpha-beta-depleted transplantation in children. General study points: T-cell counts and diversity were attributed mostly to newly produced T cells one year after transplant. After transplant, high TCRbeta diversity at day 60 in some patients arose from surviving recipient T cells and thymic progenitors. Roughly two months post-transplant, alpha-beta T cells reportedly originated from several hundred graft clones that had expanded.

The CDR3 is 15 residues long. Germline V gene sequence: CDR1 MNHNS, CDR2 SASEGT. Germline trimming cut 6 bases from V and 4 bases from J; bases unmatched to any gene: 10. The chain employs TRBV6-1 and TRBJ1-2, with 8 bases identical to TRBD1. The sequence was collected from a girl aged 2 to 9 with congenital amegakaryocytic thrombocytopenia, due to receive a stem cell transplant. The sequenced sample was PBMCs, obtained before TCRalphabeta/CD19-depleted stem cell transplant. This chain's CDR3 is CASSGGQGGGYGYTF. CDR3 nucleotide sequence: TGTGCCAGCAGCGGAGGACAGGGAGGAGGCTATGGCTACACCTTC.